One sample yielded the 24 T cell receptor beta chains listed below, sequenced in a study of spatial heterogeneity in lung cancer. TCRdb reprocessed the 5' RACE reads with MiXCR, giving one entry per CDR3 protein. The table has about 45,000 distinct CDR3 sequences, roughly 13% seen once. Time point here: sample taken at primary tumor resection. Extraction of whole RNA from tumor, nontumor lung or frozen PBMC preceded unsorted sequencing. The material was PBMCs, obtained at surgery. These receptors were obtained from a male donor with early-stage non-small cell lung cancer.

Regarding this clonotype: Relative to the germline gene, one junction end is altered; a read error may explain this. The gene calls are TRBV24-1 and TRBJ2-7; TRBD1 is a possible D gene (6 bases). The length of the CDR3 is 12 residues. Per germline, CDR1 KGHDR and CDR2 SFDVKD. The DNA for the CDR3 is TGTGCCACCAGTGATCCCTTGGGACACCTGGGGTTC. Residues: CATSDPLGHLGF.

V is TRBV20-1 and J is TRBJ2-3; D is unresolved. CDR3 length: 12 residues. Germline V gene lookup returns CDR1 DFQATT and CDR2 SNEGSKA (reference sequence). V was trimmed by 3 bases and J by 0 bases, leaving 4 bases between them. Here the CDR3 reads CSARQSTDTQYF. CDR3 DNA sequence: TGCAGTGCTAGGCAGAGCACAGATACGCAGTATTTT.

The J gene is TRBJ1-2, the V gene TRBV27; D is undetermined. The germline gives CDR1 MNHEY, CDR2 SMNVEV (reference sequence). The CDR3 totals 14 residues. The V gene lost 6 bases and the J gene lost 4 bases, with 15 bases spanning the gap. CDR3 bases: TGTGCCAGCAGCTTGAGATCTGGGCTCTATGGCTACACCTTC. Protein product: CASSLRSGLYGYTF.

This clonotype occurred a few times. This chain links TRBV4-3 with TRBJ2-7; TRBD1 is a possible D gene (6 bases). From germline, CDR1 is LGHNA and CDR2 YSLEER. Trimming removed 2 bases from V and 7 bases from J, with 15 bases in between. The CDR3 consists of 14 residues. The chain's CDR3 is CASSQQGSSREQYF. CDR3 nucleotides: TGCGCCAGCAGCCAACAGGGGTCGTCTCGGGAGCAGTACTTC.

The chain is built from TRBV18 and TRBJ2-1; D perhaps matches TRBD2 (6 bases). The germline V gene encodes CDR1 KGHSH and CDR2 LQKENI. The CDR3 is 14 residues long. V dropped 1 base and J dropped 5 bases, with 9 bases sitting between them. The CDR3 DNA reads TGTGCCAGCTCACCACGCGGACTAAACAATGAGCAGTTCTTC. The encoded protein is CASSPRGLNNEQFF. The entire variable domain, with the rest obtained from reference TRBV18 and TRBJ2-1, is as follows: NAGVMQNPRHLVRRRGQEARLRCSPMKGHSHVYWYRQLPEEGLKFMVYLQKENIIDESGMPKERFSAEFPKEGPSILRIQQVVRGDSAAYFCASSPRGLNNEQFFGPGTRLTVL.

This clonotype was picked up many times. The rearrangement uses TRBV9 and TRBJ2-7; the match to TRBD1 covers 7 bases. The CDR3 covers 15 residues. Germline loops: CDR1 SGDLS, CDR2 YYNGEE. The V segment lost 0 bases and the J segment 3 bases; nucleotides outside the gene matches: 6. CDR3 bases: TGTGCCAGCAGCGTAGATCCGGGACAGTTCTACGAGCAGTACTTC. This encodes CASSVDPGQFYEQYF.

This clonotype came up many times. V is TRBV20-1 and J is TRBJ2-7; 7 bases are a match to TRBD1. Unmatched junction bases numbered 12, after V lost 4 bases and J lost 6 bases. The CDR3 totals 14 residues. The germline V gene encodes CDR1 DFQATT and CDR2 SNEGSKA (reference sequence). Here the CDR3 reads CSANRQGPLGEQYF. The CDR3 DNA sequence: TGCAGTGCTAATCGACAGGGTCCCCTCGGCGAGCAGTACTTC.

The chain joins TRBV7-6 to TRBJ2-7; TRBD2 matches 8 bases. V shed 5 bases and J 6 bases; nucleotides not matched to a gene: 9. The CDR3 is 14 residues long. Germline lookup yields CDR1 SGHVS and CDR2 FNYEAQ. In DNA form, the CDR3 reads TGTGCCAGCAGCCAGGGGACTAGTCCTACCGAGCAGTACTTC. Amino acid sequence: CASSQGTSPTEQYF.

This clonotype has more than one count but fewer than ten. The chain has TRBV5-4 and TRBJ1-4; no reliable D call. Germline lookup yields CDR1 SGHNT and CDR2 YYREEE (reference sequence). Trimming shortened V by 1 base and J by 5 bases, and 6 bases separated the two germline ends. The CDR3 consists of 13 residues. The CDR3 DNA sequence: TGTGCCAGCAGCTTGTCGCAGAATGAAAAACTGTTTTTT. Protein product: CASSLSQNEKLFF. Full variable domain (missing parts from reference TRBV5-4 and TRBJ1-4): ETGVTQSPTHLIKTRGQQVTLRCSSQSGHNTVSWYQQALGQGPQFIFQYYREEENGRGNFPPRFSGLQFPNYSSELNVNALELDDSALYLCASSLSQNEKLFFGSGTQLSVL.

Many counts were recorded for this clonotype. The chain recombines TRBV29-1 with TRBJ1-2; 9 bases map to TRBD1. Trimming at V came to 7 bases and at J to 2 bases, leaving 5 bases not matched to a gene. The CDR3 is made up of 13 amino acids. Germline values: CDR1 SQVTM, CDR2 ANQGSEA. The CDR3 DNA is TGCAGCGGTAGGGACAGGGCCAACTATGGCTACACCTTC. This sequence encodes CSGRDRANYGYTF.

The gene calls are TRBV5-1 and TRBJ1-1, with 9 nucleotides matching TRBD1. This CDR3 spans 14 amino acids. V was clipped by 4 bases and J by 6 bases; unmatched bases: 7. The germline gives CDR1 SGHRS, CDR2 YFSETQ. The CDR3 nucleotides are TGCGCCAGCAGCCCCGGGACAGGGATCCCTGAAGCTTTCTTT. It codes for CASSPGTGIPEAFF.

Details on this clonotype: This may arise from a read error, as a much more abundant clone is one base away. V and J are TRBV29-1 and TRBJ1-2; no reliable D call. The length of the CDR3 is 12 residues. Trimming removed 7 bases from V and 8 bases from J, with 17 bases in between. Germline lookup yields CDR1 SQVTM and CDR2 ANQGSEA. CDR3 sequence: CSAAGSGGGYTF. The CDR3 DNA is TGCAGCGCTGCGGGGAGCGGTGGCGGCTACACCTTC. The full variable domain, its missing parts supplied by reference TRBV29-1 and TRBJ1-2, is SAVISQKPSRDICQRGTSLTIQCQVDSQVTMMFWYRQQPGQSLTLIATANQGSEATYESGFVIDKFPISRPNLTFSTLTVSNMSPEDSSIYLCSAAGSGGGYTFGSGTRLTVV.

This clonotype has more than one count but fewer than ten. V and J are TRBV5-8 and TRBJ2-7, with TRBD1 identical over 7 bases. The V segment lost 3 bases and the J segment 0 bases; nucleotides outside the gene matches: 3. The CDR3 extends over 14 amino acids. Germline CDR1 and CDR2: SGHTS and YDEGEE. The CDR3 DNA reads TGTGCCAGCAGCTCGGACAGGAACTCCTACGAGCAGTACTTC. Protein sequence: CASSSDRNSYEQYF.

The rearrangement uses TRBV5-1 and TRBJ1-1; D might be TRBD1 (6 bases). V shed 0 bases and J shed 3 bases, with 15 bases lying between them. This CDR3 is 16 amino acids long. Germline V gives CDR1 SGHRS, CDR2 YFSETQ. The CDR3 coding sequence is TGCGCCAGCAGCTTGGCAGGGGCTGGGGAGTACACTGAAGCTTTCTTT. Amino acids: CASSLAGAGEYTEAFF.

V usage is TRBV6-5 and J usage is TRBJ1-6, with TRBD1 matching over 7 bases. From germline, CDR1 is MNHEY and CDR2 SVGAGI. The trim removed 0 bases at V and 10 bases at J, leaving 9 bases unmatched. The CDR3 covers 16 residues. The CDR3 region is CASSYSLDREGSPLHF. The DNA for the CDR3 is TGTGCCAGCAGTTACTCCCTAGACAGGGAAGGATCACCCCTCCACTTT.

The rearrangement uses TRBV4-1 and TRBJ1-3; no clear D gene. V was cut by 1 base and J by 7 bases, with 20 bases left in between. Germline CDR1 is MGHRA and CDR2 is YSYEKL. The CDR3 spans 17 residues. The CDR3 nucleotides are TGCGCCAGCAGCCAAGCCCACGGTCCCGGTGGAGGGAACACCATATATTTT. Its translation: CASSQAHGPGGGNTIYF.

CDR3 sequence reads: CASSMPGWYGYTF. The DNA of the CDR3 is TGTGCCAGTAGTATGCCAGGGTGGTACGGCTACACCTTC. The rearrangement joins TRBV19 to TRBJ1-2; perhaps TRBD1 as D (5 bases). The germline V gene encodes CDR1 LNHDA and CDR2 SQIVND (reference sequence). Trimming took 3 bases from V and 8 from J, leaving 13 bases between them. The CDR3 spans 13 residues.

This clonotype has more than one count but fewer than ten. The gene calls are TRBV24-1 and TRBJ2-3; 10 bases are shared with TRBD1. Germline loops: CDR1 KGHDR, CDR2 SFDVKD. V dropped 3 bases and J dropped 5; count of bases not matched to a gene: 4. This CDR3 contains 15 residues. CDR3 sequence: CATSDRTGGIDTQYF. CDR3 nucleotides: TGTGCCACCAGTGATCGGACAGGGGGGATAGATACGCAGTATTTT.

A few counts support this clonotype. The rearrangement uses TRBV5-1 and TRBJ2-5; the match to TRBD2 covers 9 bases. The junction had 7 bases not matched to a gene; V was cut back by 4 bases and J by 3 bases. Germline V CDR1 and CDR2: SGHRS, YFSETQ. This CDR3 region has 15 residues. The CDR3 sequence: CASSPRVAGEETQYF. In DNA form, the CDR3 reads TGCGCCAGCAGCCCGCGCGTAGCGGGGGAAGAGACCCAGTACTTC.

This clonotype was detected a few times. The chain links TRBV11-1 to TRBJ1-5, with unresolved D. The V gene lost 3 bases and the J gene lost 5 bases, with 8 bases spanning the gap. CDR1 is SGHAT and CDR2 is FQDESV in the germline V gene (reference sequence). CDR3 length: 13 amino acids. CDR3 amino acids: CASSFGPDQPQHF. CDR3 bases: TGTGCCAGCAGCTTCGGGCCTGATCAGCCCCAGCATTTT.

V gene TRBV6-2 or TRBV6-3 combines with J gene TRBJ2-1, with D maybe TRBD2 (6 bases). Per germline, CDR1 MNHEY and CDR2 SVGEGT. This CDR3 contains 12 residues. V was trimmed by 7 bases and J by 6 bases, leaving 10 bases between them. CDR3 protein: CASTGTSNEQFF. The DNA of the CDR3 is TGTGCCAGCACCGGGACTTCCAATGAGCAGTTCTTC.

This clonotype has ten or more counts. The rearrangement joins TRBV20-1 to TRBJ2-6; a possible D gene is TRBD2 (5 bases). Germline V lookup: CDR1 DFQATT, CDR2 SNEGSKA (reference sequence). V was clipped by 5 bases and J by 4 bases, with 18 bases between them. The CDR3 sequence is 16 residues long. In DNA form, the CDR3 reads TGCAGTGCTCTTGGACTCAGGACCTCCGGGGCCAACGTCCTGACTTTC. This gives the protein CSALGLRTSGANVLTF.

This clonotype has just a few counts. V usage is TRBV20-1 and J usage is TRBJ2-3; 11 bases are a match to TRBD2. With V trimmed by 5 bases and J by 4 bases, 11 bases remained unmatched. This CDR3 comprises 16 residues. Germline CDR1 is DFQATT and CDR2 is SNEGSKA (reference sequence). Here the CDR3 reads CSASPATSGIPDTQYF. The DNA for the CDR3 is TGCAGTGCTTCCCCCGCGACTAGCGGGATCCCAGATACGCAGTATTTT.

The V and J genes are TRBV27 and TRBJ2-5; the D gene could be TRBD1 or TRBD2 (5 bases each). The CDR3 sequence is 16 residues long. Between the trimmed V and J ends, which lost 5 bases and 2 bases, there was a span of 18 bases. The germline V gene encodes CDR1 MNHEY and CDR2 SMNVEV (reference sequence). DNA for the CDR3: TGTGCCAGCAGTCACCCGGGACCCGAGGCGCAAGAGACCCAGTACTTC. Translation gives CASSHPGPEAQETQYF.